Detailed here is one T cell receptor (beta chain). These data originate in a study of OX40 agonist ivuxolimab in advanced cancers. Study-level background: Patients were treated with ivuxolimab, an agonistic anti-OX40 (CD134) antibody.

Trimming took off 6 bases at V and 4 bases at J, with 20 bases between the two ends. Germline CDR1 is SGHRS and CDR2 is YFSETQ. The CDR3 extends over 16 amino acids. Measured with immunoSEQ multiplex PCR; TCRdb has only the in-frame clones, and not every one. The sample has about 32,000 clones, 75% to 95% seen once; the top ten hold approximately 4.3%. Sequenced here: CD4+ or CD8+ T cells sorted from blood, sampled in a trial of the OX40 agonist ivuxolimab. The J gene is TRBJ2-1, the V gene TRBV5-1; tentative D call: TRBD1 (6 bases). This clonotype originated in an adult with an advanced solid tumor such as melanoma, head and neck, liver or kidney cancer. CDR3 region: CASTSGTRGVYNEQFF. CDR3 coding DNA: TGCGCCAGCACCTCCGGGACACGTGGGGTTTACAATGAGCAGTTCTTC.